This T cell receptor (beta chain) was sequenced in a study of CD8 T cells in ankylosing spondylitis. TCRdb processed the 5' RACE reads anew with MiXCR; each CDR3 protein has one entry. This table holds 270,000 or so distinct CDR3 sequences, more than 15% found once. Study-wide points: Several highly homologous variants made up a TCR beta motif, and this motif appeared characteristic of ankylosing spondylitis blood.

A word on this clonotype: The antigen is not known.

The CDR3 consists of 13 residues. Germline V gene sequence: CDR1 SQVTM, CDR2 ANQGSEA. Trimming pared 3 bases from V and 0 bases from J, leaving 9 bases between. The sample comprised blood, either unsorted or a sorted T cell fraction (not recorded which). This clonotype was obtained from a male donor with ankylosing spondylitis or in good health (not recorded which). The chain joins TRBV29-1 to TRBJ2-7; D may be TRBD1 (5 bases). The CDR3 spells CSVEVRASYEQYF. The CDR3 DNA reads TGCAGCGTTGAGGTCAGGGCCTCCTACGAGCAGTACTTC.